The entry that follows covers one T cell receptor beta chain sequence. The antigen is undetermined. This entry is derived from a study of radiation and T cells in renal cell carcinoma. Whole-study context: Nephrectomy followed 15 Gy stereotactic body radiation by 4 weeks.

Trimming cost V 4 bases and J 3 bases; bases outside gene matches: 8. The length of the CDR3 is 16 residues. Looked up from germline, CDR1 is SGHKS and CDR2 is YYEKEE (reference sequence). The data were produced by immunoSEQ multiplex PCR, yet TCRdb's version contains in-frame clones alone and is incomplete. The sample records roughly 130,000 clones, roughly 91% being singletons. Regarding time point: blood 2 weeks post-SBRT. Treatment reported: 15 Gy SBRT to primary tumor, nephrectomy 4 weeks later. After SBRT, blood was collected at 2 and 4 weeks, plus baseline. Study-level results: From baseline, blood top tumor clonotypes peaked at 2 weeks post-radiation. Without pretreatment biopsies, baseline tumor clonotype presence was undetermined.

Sequences were derived from blood, sampled from a patient whose treatment included radiotherapy and nephrectomy. This sequence joins TRBV5-5 and TRBJ2-3; 10 nucleotides line up with TRBD1. This receptor was taken from a woman between 65 and 79 years old with renal cell carcinoma. CDR3 DNA sequence: TGTGCCAGCAGCGAACGGGACAGGGGAGGAACAGATACGCAGTATTTT. Translating it yields CASSERDRGGTDTQYF.